This T cell receptor beta chain stems from a study of blood T cell repertoires in COVID-19. Study-wide background: Some COVID-19 samples were acute and others convalescent; all came from the United States, Italy and Spain. T cells, B-cell-depleted T cells, or PBMCs provided the cDNA or gDNA that served as material.

CDR1 and CDR2 from the germline V gene are MNHEY and SVGEGT. The CDR3 is made up of 17 amino acids. The V and J ends lost 0 bases and 3 bases respectively, with 17 bases between them. Per the original methods: Reference gene primer amplification gave estimated nucleated cell counts. Profiling relied on immunoSEQ multiplex PCR, and the TCRdb table lists in-frame clones only, not all of them. That table supplies the V and J calls and clone size; D and trimming were determined from the DNA. The sample holds 78,000 or so clones, roughly 84% seen once. The clonotype comes from a woman in her sixties with acute or convalescent COVID-19. J is TRBJ1-1 and V is TRBV6-2 or TRBV6-3; D is perhaps TRBD1 (5 bases). The sequencing input was peripheral blood. The CDR3 protein is CASSYSTVSGLDTEAFF. CDR3 sequence (DNA): TGTGCCAGCAGTTACTCGACAGTCTCCGGGCTGGACACTGAAGCTTTCTTT.